The clone carrying this T cell receptor beta chain was recorded at least ten times. In the ophthalmopathy cohort, Clinical Activity Score was at least 3, NOSPECS grade at least 4, and duration under 3 months. The data stem from a study of T cells in Graves' hyperthyroidism and ophthalmopathy. V dropped 5 bases and J dropped 5 bases, with 19 bases sitting between them. There are 16 residues in the CDR3. Amplification of TCR beta CDR3 regions used RNA as the template. First-round RT-PCR of the TCR CDR3 relied on the HTBI primer set. Each CDR3 protein is one row after TCRdb ran MiXCR on the multiplex PCR reads. Among around 300,000 distinct CDR3 sequences listed, roughly 19% were seen once.

The sequenced sample was blood. The rearrangement uses TRBV12-3 or TRBV12-4 and TRBJ2-1; D unclear. The clonotype originates from a man over 45 with Graves' ophthalmopathy. CDR3 nucleotides: TGTGCCAGCAGTCCGCCCTCGGCAGTTCAAAACAATGAGCAGTTCTTC. This encodes CASSPPSAVQNNEQFF.